One sample yielded the 23 T cell receptor beta chains listed below, sequenced in a study of spatial heterogeneity in lung cancer. Time point specified: sample taken at primary tumor resection. Material for sequencing was whole RNA from tumor, nontumor lung or frozen PBMC, left unsorted. In TCRdb, the 5' RACE reads were re-called with MiXCR into one record per CDR3 protein. The sample holds 35,000 to 55,000 distinct CDR3 sequences, 6% to 7.5% seen once. The source material was PBMCs, sampled at surgery. These receptors were collected from a female donor with early-stage non-small cell lung cancer.

The sample holds many counts of this clonotype. V usage is TRBV7-9 and J usage is TRBJ1-5; D remains unclear. Germline-derived CDR1 and CDR2 are SEHNR and FQNEAQ (reference sequence). The CDR3 is 15 residues long. Deletions cut 4 bases from V and 4 bases from J, with 14 bases between. CDR3 bases: TGTGCCAGCAGCTACACCGGACCAGGAAATCAGCCCCAGCATTTT. This sequence encodes CASSYTGPGNQPQHF. Drawing the rest from reference TRBV7-9 and TRBJ1-5, the complete variable domain is DTGVSQNPRHKITKRGQNVTFRCDPISEHNRLYWYRQTLGQGPEFLTYFQNEAQLEKSRLLSDRFSAERPKGSFSTLEIQRTEQGDSAMYLCASSYTGPGNQPQHFGDGTRLSIL.

There are a few counts of this clonotype. The chain employs TRBV13 and TRBJ2-2, with 10 nucleotides matching TRBD2. Trimming cost V 2 bases and J 6 bases; bases outside gene matches: 0. The CDR3 is made up of 14 amino acids. Germline-derived CDR1 and CDR2 are PRHDT and FYEKMQ (reference sequence). The CDR3 loop reads CASSLLAGAGELFF. CDR3 DNA: TGTGCCAGCAGCTTACTAGCGGGGGCCGGGGAGCTGTTTTTT.

This chain joins TRBV27 and TRBJ1-1; TRBD1 aligns across 8 bases. CDR1 is MNHEY, CDR2 SMNVEV, per germline (reference sequence). The CDR3 loop spans 16 amino acids. The J segment lost 0 bases and the V segment lost 9 bases, leaving 12 bases of the junction unmatched. The CDR3 here is CASTDRGRKLNTEAFF. Here the CDR3 DNA reads TGTGCCAGTACCGACAGGGGTCGTAAATTGAACACTGAAGCTTTCTTT.

The V call is TRBV2, the J call TRBJ1-1; D unclear. The germline CDR1 and CDR2 sequences are SNHLY and FYNNEI. With 3 bases removed from V and 1 base from J, the gap between germline ends came to 6 bases. The CDR3 is 13 amino acids. CDR3 residues: CASSESGNTEAFF. The CDR3 DNA follows: TGTGCCAGCAGTGAGTCAGGGAACACTGAAGCTTTCTTT.

The table lists this clonotype with many counts. The chain joins TRBV6-5 to TRBJ2-7, with no clear D. Trimming pared 1 base from V and 2 bases from J, leaving 9 bases between. CDR3 length: 14 amino acids. Germline CDR1 and CDR2: MNHEY and SVGAGI. In nucleotides, the CDR3 is TGTGCCAGCAGTTACTTTGTGGACCCCTACGAGCAGTACTTC. Amino acid sequence: CASSYFVDPYEQYF.

Many counts were recorded for this clonotype. The gene calls are TRBV27 and TRBJ2-5, with a possible D match to TRBD2 (5 bases). The V gene's germline CDR1 is MNHEY and CDR2 SMNVEV (reference sequence). CDR3 length equals 14 residues. V was trimmed by 5 bases and J by 4 bases, leaving 14 bases between them. CDR3 DNA sequence: TGTGCCAGCAGTAAGCGGTCTAGGCGAGAGACCCAGTACTTC. Translating it yields CASSKRSRRETQYF.

In this sample, this clonotype turned up many times. The chain uses TRBV6-2 or TRBV6-3 and TRBJ2-5, with D tentatively TRBD1 or TRBD2 (6 bases each). The CDR3 is 16 residues long. V was pared by 8 bases and J by 2 bases, with 21 bases between. Germline CDR1 reads MNHEY; CDR2 reads SVGEGT. The CDR3 sequence: CASGLQGFGGQETQYF. In nucleotides, the CDR3 is TGTGCCAGCGGCCTACAGGGCTTCGGGGGACAAGAGACCCAGTACTTC.

This clonotype was detected many times. This rearrangement joins TRBV27 to TRBJ2-5, with D perhaps TRBD1 (6 bases). Deletions cut 2 bases from V and 2 bases from J, with 12 bases between. The CDR3 totals 15 residues. In germline, CDR1 is MNHEY, CDR2 SMNVEV (reference sequence). CDR3 sequence reads: CASSLQTGRQETQYF. Here the CDR3 DNA reads TGTGCCAGCAGTTTACAAACAGGGCGTCAAGAGACCCAGTACTTC.

This clonotype turned up a few times. V usage is TRBV6-6 and J usage is TRBJ1-4; unclear D gene. The CDR3 has 14 residues. Trimming pared 0 bases from V and 7 bases from J, leaving 9 bases between. Germline V CDR1 and CDR2: MNHNY, SVGAGI (reference sequence). CDR3 DNA: TGTGCCAGCAGTTACTCTTCCGGACGTGAAAAACTGTTTTTT. It yields the protein CASSYSSGREKLFF.

In its sample, this clonotype was seen many times. V usage is TRBV7-2 and J usage is TRBJ2-7; D is possibly TRBD1 or TRBD2 (5 bases each). V was cut by 3 bases and J by 4 bases, with 13 bases left in between. Germline V gives CDR1 SGHTA, CDR2 FQGNSA. CDR3 length: 14 amino acids. The CDR3: CASSFGMGEYEQYF. The CDR3 bases are TGTGCCAGCAGCTTTGGTATGGGGGAGTACGAGCAGTACTTC.

The table lists this clonotype with a few counts. The chain uses TRBV29-1 and TRBJ1-1; possibly TRBD1 for D (6 bases). There are 13 residues in the CDR3. Looked up from germline, CDR1 is SQVTM and CDR2 is ANQGSEA. V lost 6 bases, J lost 3 bases, and 14 bases lay in between. In DNA, the CDR3 is TGCAGCGTCGAACAGGGATGGGACACTGAAGCTTTCTTT. Protein product: CSVEQGWDTEAFF.

The V and J genes are TRBV7-2 and TRBJ2-1; TRBD2 matches 13 bases. Germline trimming cut 4 bases from V and 4 bases from J; bases unmatched to any gene: 16. The CDR3 loop spans 20 amino acids. Germline values: CDR1 SGHTA, CDR2 FQGNSA. The DNA for the CDR3 is TGTGCCAGCAGCTCTAGCTGGCCCGGGACTAGCGGGGCCTATTACAATGAGCAGTTCTTC. This translates into CASSSSWPGTSGAYYNEQFF.

The rearrangement uses TRBV20-1 and TRBJ1-2; 8 positions match TRBD1. Losses at the gene ends were 5 bases for V and 6 bases for J; bases not matched to a gene: 11. Germline CDR1 is DFQATT and CDR2 is SNEGSKA (reference sequence). The CDR3 runs 14 residues. The CDR3 DNA reads TGCAGTGCTTCTCTAGGACAGGGAAGGAATGGCTACACCTTC. This translates into CSASLGQGRNGYTF.

This clonotype was seen a few times. The chain joins TRBV11-3 to TRBJ2-3, with no clear D. The germline V gene encodes CDR1 SGHNT and CDR2 YENEEA. This CDR3 spans 12 amino acids. The V end lost 3 bases, the J end lost 6 bases, and 7 bases lay between the germline ends. The CDR3 reads CASSFGDDTQYF. The DNA for the CDR3 is TGTGCCAGCAGCTTTGGTGATGATACGCAGTATTTT.

This clonotype has at least ten counts. This rearrangement joins TRBV4-1 to TRBJ2-3; 9 bases agree with TRBD2. CDR3 length: 19 amino acids. Germline V gene lookup returns CDR1 MGHRA and CDR2 YSYEKL. The ends lost 3 bases at V and 2 bases at J; junction bases unmatched: 15. CDR3 bases: TGCGCCAGCAGCCAGAGTCCCGGCGGGGGGGCGAAGCCCACAGATACGCAGTATTTT. It translates to CASSQSPGGGAKPTDTQYF.

The chain joins TRBV3-1 to TRBJ2-5, with D possibly being TRBD2 (5 bases). Germline V CDR1 and CDR2: LGHDT, YNNKEL (reference sequence). The CDR3 runs to 14 residues. The V end lost 2 bases, the J end lost 3 bases, and 10 bases lay between the germline ends. The DNA for the CDR3 is TGTGCCAGCAGCCAATTCGGACTGGAAGAGACCCAGTACTTC. Translating gives CASSQFGLEETQYF.

Ten or more counts support this clonotype. V is TRBV18 and J is TRBJ2-3; no definite D call. Trimming took 1 base from V and 0 from J, leaving 5 bases between them. Germline lookup yields CDR1 KGHSH and CDR2 LQKENI. CDR3 length: 14 residues. CDR3 coding DNA: TGTGCCAGCTCACCACAGGGAAGCACAGATACGCAGTATTTT. This encodes CASSPQGSTDTQYF. Variable domain in full (rest from reference TRBV18 and TRBJ2-3): NAGVMQNPRHLVRRRGQEARLRCSPMKGHSHVYWYRQLPEEGLKFMVYLQKENIIDESGMPKERFSAEFPKEGPSILRIQQVVRGDSAAYFCASSPQGSTDTQYFGPGTRLTVL.

This clonotype was recorded many times. J is TRBJ2-1 and V is TRBV24-1, with 7 bases that match TRBD2. CDR1 and CDR2 from the germline V gene are KGHDR and SFDVKD. After removal of 9 bases from V and 6 bases from J, the junction contained 10 bases not matched to a gene. CDR3 length: 14 amino acids. The CDR3 loop reads CATGGVGNLNEQFF. The CDR3 coding sequence is TGTGCCACCGGGGGGGTGGGAAACCTCAATGAGCAGTTCTTC.

This clonotype has more than one count but fewer than ten. The chain links TRBV7-2 to TRBJ1-2; 11 nucleotides line up with TRBD1. With 4 bases clipped from V and 5 bases from J, the junction kept 15 bases outside the gene matches. Looked up from germline, CDR1 is SGHTA and CDR2 is FQGNSA. There are 18 residues in the CDR3. In DNA form, the CDR3 reads TGTGCCAGCAGCTCGGACGGACAGGGGGCGAGAGGAGGGTATGGCTACACCTTC. It specifies CASSSDGQGARGGYGYTF. The full variable domain, rest sourced from reference TRBV7-2 and TRBJ1-2, is GAGVSQSPSNKVTEKGKDVELRCDPISGHTALYWYRQSLGQGLEFLIYFQGNSAPDKSGLPSDRFSAERTGGSVSTLTIQRTQQEDSAVYLCASSSDGQGARGGYGYTFGSGTRLTVV.

This clonotype was seen at least ten times. In nucleotides, the CDR3 is TGTGCCAGCAGCCCCCGGGCAGCGTACGGAGAGACCCAGTACTTC. It encodes CASSPRAAYGETQYF. The V and J genes are TRBV9 and TRBJ2-5; D is unresolved. With 4 bases removed from V and 4 bases from J, the gap between germline ends came to 17 bases. Per germline, CDR1 SGDLS and CDR2 YYNGEE. The CDR3 sequence is 15 residues long.

Note on this clonotype: The junction departs from germline at one end; a sequencing error may be responsible. The chain has TRBV10-2 and TRBJ2-1; TRBD2 aligns across 13 bases. In germline, CDR1 is WSHSY, CDR2 SAAADI. The CDR3 extends over 13 amino acids. CDR3 nucleotides: TGCGCCAGCAGTGCCACTAGCGGGGGGGCTTGGGTCTTC. It codes for CASSATSGGAWVF.

This clonotype has a handful of counts. The chain carries TRBV25-1 and TRBJ1-4; weak D call: TRBD1 (6 bases). This CDR3 is 16 amino acids long. The germline CDR1 and CDR2 sequences are MGHDK and SYGVNS. The V end was cut by 2 bases, the J end by 8 bases, with 18 bases between. CDR3 in amino acids: CASSEPGRGVIEKLFF. The CDR3 coding sequence is TGTGCCAGCAGTGAACCCGGCAGGGGAGTCATCGAAAAACTGTTTTTT.

The chain couples TRBV7-2 to TRBJ2-5, with 9 bases fitting TRBD2. CDR1 SGHTA and CDR2 FQGNSA come from the germline V gene. CDR3 length: 16 residues. Losses at the gene ends were 5 bases for V and 4 bases for J; bases not matched to a gene: 11. Written as DNA, the CDR3 is TGTGCCAGCAGCCCCGTCGGTAGCGGGGGCGGAGAGACCCAGTACTTC. As protein: CASSPVGSGGGETQYF. Full variable domain (outside the CDR3, taken from reference TRBV7-2 and TRBJ2-5): GAGVSQSPSNKVTEKGKDVELRCDPISGHTALYWYRQSLGQGLEFLIYFQGNSAPDKSGLPSDRFSAERTGGSVSTLTIQRTQQEDSAVYLCASSPVGSGGGETQYFGPGTRLLVL.